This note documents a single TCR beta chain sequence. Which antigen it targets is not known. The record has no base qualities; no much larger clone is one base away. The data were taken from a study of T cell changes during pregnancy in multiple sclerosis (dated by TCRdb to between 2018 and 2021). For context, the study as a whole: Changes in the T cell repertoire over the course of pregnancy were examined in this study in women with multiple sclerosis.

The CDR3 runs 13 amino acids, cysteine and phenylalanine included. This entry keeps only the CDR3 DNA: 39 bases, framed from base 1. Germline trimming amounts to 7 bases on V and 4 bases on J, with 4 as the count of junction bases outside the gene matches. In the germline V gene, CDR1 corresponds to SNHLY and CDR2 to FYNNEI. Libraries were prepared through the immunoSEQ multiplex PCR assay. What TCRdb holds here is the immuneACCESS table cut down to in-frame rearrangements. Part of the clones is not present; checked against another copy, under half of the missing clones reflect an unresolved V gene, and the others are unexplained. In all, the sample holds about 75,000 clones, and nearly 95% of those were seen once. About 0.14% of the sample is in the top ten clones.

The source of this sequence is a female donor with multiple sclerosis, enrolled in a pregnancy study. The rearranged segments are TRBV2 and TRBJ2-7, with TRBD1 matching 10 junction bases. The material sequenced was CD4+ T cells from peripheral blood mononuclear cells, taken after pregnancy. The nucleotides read TGTGCCAGCAACGGACAGGGGGGTTACGAGCAGTACTTC. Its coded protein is CASNGQGGYEQYF.